Below, 17 T cell receptor beta chains from the same sample are listed, as sequenced in a study of T cells in Graves' hyperthyroidism and ophthalmopathy. RNA transcripts gave rise to amplified TCR beta CDR3 regions. TCR CDR3 regions were first amplified by RT-PCR with HTBI primers. Using its own MiXCR run on the multiplex PCR reads, TCRdb lists one record per CDR3 protein. This table has 700,000 to 850,000 distinct CDR3 sequences, 35% appearing once. The sequenced material came from blood. The receptors shown here come from a woman in her forties with Graves' hyperthyroidism.

Concerning this clonotype itself: A much larger clone is a single base away; this may be a read error. The V call is TRBV20-1, the J call TRBJ2-7; possibly TRBD1 for D (5 bases). CDR3 size: 12 residues. CDR1 and CDR2 from the germline V gene are DFQATT and SNEGSKA (reference sequence). CDR3 DNA: TGCAATGCTCCCGCAGGGTGGAACGAGCAGTACTTC. Protein: CNAPAGWNEQYF.

There are many counts of this clonotype. The chain couples TRBV20-1 to TRBJ1-1; no firm D call. Trimming left V 2 bases short and J 8 bases short, with 18 bases between. CDR3 length: 14 amino acids. CDR1 is DFQATT and CDR2 is SNEGSKA in the germline V gene (reference sequence). CDR3 DNA: TGCAGTGCTAGACCAACCTACGACGGACCGGAAGCTTTCTTT. Translation gives CSARPTYDGPEAFF.

The rearrangement joins TRBV12-3 or TRBV12-4 to TRBJ1-2; D might be TRBD1 (5 bases). Trimming removed 5 bases from V and 8 bases from J, with 15 bases in between. The CDR3 is made up of 13 amino acids. The CDR3 here is CASSPRGGGGYTF. In DNA, the CDR3 is TGTGCCAGCAGTCCCCGGGGGGGAGGGGGCTACACCTTC.

The V gene is TRBV7-2, the J gene TRBJ1-2, with unresolved D. Trimming left V 5 bases short and J 5 bases short, with 12 bases between. This CDR3 region has 13 residues. Germline CDR1 and CDR2: SGHTA and FQGNSA. The CDR3 DNA sequence: TGTGCCAGCAGCCCGGCTGCGCCATATGGCTACACCTTC. Translation: CASSPAAPYGYTF.

The sample holds many counts of this clonotype. The chain uses TRBV6-6 and TRBJ1-1, with unresolved D. V lost 4 bases and J lost 4, with 10 bases in between. The CDR3 runs to 13 residues. From germline, CDR1 is MNHNY and CDR2 SVGAGI (reference sequence). The CDR3 region is CASSWIWATEAFF. The CDR3 nucleotides read TGTGCCAGCAGTTGGATCTGGGCCACTGAAGCTTTCTTT.

Only a few counts were recorded for this clonotype. The chain is built from TRBV12-3 or TRBV12-4 and TRBJ2-5; 8 nucleotides match TRBD1. The J segment lost 1 base and the V segment lost 4 bases, leaving 5 bases of the junction unmatched. The CDR3 totals 15 residues. CDR3 sequence (DNA): TGTGCCAGCAGTTCACACGACAGGGGCCAAGAGACCCAGTACTTC. Protein sequence: CASSSHDRGQETQYF.

The chain has TRBV7-2 and TRBJ2-7; 8 bases map to TRBD1. The germline V gene has CDR1 SGHTA and CDR2 FQGNSA. V lost 3 bases, J lost 3 bases, and 7 bases stayed unmatched. The CDR3 has 15 amino acids. CDR3 bases: TGTGCCAGCAGCTTGGTCCGGGACAGGAACTACGAGCAGTACTTC. This codes for CASSLVRDRNYEQYF.

This clonotype was detected only a few times. The J gene is TRBJ1-3, the V gene TRBV20-1, with D unresolved. Germline CDR1 reads DFQATT; CDR2 reads SNEGSKA (reference sequence). The CDR3 contains 23 residues. V was shortened by 0 bases and J by 0 bases, with 33 bases between the two germline ends. The CDR3 protein is CSARDSLNRGFLLGPDSGNTIYF. CDR3 nucleotide sequence: TGCAGTGCTAGAGATTCGCTTAATCGAGGGTTCCTACTCGGCCCTGACTCTGGAAACACCATATATTTT.

This clonotype was recorded many times. CDR3 amino acids: CASRNLNTEAFF. For the CDR3, the DNA is TGTGCCAGCAGAAACCTGAACACTGAAGCTTTCTTT. The gene calls are TRBV28 and TRBJ1-1; D ambiguous. The germline V gene has CDR1 MDHEN and CDR2 SYDVKM. V was trimmed by 6 bases and J by 0 bases, leaving 5 bases between them. The CDR3 runs 12 residues.

The chain combines TRBV2 with TRBJ2-6; D gene ambiguous. The CDR3 has 15 residues. From germline, CDR1 is SNHLY and CDR2 FYNNEI. V lost 7 bases and J 4 bases, leaving 14 bases between the germline ends. CDR3 amino acids: CASKPIRSGANVLTF. The CDR3 bases are TGTGCCAGCAAGCCCATCCGGTCGGGGGCCAACGTCCTGACTTTC.

This clonotype was seen a single time. It may be a read error: a sequence one base away is much more abundant. The chain uses TRBV28 and TRBJ2-5; D remains ambiguous. The length of the CDR3 is 13 residues. V shed 4 bases and J shed 6 bases, with 12 bases lying between them. Germline values: CDR1 MDHEN, CDR2 SYDVKM. The CDR3 loop reads CASSSRGRKTQYF. The CDR3 DNA reads as TGTGCCAGCAGTTCCCGAGGTAGAAAGACCCAGTACTTC.

This clonotype was observed many times. V is TRBV24-1 and J is TRBJ1-2; D ambiguous. Germline values: CDR1 KGHDR, CDR2 SFDVKD. The V end lost 2 bases, the J end lost 2 bases, and 2 bases lay between the germline ends. The CDR3 sequence is 12 residues long. CDR3 DNA: TGTGCCACCAGTGATTGGAACTATGGCTACACCTTC. Translating gives CATSDWNYGYTF.

This clonotype has a handful of counts. The chain recombines TRBV30 with TRBJ1-5; D unresolved. V was clipped by 0 bases and J by 8 bases, with 11 bases between them. Germline V gives CDR1 GTSNPN, CDR2 SVGIG (reference sequence). The CDR3 consists of 13 residues. The CDR3 reads CAWSVDGGEPQHF. The CDR3 DNA follows: TGTGCCTGGAGTGTAGACGGTGGGGAGCCCCAGCATTTT.

About this clonotype itself: This could be a read error, since a much larger clone is one nucleotide away. J is TRBJ2-1 and V is TRBV2; 7 bases line up with TRBD2. This CDR3 contains 15 residues. Germline values: CDR1 SNHLY, CDR2 FYNNEI. V shed 6 bases, J shed 10 bases, and the junction held 15 bases outside the gene matches. The CDR3 nucleotides read TGTGCCAGCAGGAATCGACTAGCTCTTACCCACGAGCAGTTCTTC. Amino acid sequence: CASRNRLALTHEQFF.

The chain has TRBV25-1 and TRBJ2-3, with D perhaps matching TRBD1 or TRBD2 (6 bases each). The CDR3 is made up of 15 amino acids. Per germline, CDR1 MGHDK and CDR2 SYGVNS. V was clipped by 0 bases and J by 6 bases, with 13 bases between them. The CDR3 DNA reads TGTGCCAGCAGTGAATATCTACAGGGAGGCGATACGCAGTATTTT. Amino acids: CASSEYLQGGDTQYF.

In this sample, this clonotype turned up many times. V usage is TRBV9 and J usage is TRBJ1-1; D is unresolved. The length of the CDR3 is 14 residues. V was shortened by 0 bases and J by 8 bases, with 14 bases between the two germline ends. Germline V lookup: CDR1 SGDLS, CDR2 YYNGEE. The CDR3 here is CASSVEIGGKEAFF. For the CDR3, the DNA is TGTGCCAGCAGCGTAGAAATAGGAGGAAAAGAAGCTTTCTTT.

This clonotype has only one observation. One base away lies a much larger clone, so this may be a sequencing read error. The chain has TRBV14 and TRBJ1-1; no clear D gene. The V gene's germline CDR1 is SGHDN and CDR2 FVKESK. This CDR3 is 13 amino acids long. CDR3 in DNA: TGTGCCAGCAGCCAAGAGGTTAGGACTGAAGCTTCCTTT. Translated, it gives CASSQEVRTEASF.